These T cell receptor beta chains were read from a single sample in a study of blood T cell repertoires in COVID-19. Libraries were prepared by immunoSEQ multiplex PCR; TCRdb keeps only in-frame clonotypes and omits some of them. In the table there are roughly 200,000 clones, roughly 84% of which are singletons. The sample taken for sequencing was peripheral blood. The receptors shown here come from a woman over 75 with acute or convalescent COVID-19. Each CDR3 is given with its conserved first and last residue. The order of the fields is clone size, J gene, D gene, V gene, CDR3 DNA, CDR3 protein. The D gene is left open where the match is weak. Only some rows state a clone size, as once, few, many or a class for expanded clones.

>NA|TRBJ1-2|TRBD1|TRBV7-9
TGTGCCAGCAGCCTCGGACAGGGACCCAACTATGGCTACACCTTC
CASSLGQGPNYGYTF
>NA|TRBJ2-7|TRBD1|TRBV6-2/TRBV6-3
TGTGCCAGCAGTCCGACCGCCGGGACAGGTTTTACCTACGAGCAGTACTTC
CASSPTAGTGFTYEQYF
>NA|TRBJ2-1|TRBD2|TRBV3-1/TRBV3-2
TGTGCCAGCAGCCAAAGTGACGGGACTAGCGGGGGGAATGAGCAGTTCTTC
CASSQSDGTSGGNEQFF
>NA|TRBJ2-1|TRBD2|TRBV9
TGTGCCAGCAGCGCCGCGGGGACTAGCGGAATATACAATGAGCAGTTCTTC
CASSAAGTSGIYNEQFF
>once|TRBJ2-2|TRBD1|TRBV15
TGTGCCACCAGCTCATTGGGGCAACCGGGACAGACCTACACCGGGGAGCTGTTTTTT
CATSSLGQPGQTYTGELFF
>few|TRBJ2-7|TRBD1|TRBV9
TGTGCCAGCAGCGTAGCGACAGGGGCGACCTACGAGCAGTACTTC
CASSVATGATYEQYF
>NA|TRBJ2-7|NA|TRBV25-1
NA
CASSEGRFGSGNF
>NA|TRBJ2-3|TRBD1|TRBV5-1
TGCGCCAGCAGCCACAGGGGGCGAGGAGATACGCAGTATTTT
CASSHRGRGDTQYF
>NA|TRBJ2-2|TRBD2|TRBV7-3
TGTGCCAGCAGCTTAGAATCGCTCGGACTAGTGAACACCGGGGAGCTGTTTTTT
CASSLESLGLVNTGELFF
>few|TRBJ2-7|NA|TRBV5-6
TGTGCCAGCAGGGGTGGTGGGCCTCTCAGCGAGCAGTACTTC
CASRGGGPLSEQYF
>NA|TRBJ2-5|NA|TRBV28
TGTGCCAGCAGTCAACCGGGTCCCCCAGTGGAGACCCAGTACTTC
CASSQPGPPVETQYF
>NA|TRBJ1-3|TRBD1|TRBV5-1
TGCGCCAGCAGCCTTCAGGGGGAGAGCTCTGGAAACACCATATATTTT
CASSLQGESSGNTIYF
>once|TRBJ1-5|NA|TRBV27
TGTGCCAGCAGCCGTGGCTCAGATCAGCCCCAGCATTTT
CASSRGSDQPQHF
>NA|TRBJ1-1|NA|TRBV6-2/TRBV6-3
TGTGCCAGCAGTACCCACACGAACACTGAAGCTTTCTTT
CASSTHTNTEAFF
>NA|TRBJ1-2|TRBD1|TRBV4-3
TGCGCCAGCAGCCACCGAACAGGGGGGACCAACTATGGCTACACCTTC
CASSHRTGGTNYGYTF
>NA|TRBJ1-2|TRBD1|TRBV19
TGTGCCAGTAGTTCTCGGACAGGGGGCAGTGGTGGCTACACCTTC
CASSSRTGGSGGYTF
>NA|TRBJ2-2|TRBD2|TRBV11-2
TGTGCCAGCGGATGGACTAGCGGAAACACCGGGGAGCTGTTTTTT
CASGWTSGNTGELFF
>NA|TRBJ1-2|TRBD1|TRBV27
TGTGCCAGCAGTTTCAGCGACAGGGCGTCGGATGGCTACACCTTC
CASSFSDRASDGYTF
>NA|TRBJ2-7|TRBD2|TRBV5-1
TGCGCCAGCAGCCTAAGCGGGAGTGAGTACGAGCAGTACTTC
CASSLSGSEYEQYF
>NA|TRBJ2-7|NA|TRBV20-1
TGCAGTGCTAGTATAACGGGCCACAGGGCCTACGAGCAGTACTTC
CSASITGHRAYEQYF
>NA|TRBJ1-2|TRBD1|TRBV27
TGTGCCAGCAGTCAAAGGACAGGAACTGGCTACACCTTC
CASSQRTGTGYTF
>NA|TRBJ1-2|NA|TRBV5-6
TGTGCCAGCAGCTTGGTTGTGTATAGCGGCATGGGCTACACCTTC
CASSLVVYSGMGYTF
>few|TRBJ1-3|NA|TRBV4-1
TGCGCCAGCAGCCAATCGCCACCACAGGGTTCGGCTGGAAACACCATATATTTT
CASSQSPPQGSAGNTIYF
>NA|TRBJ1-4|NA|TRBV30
TGTGCCTGGAGTGTACTAGCCGAAAAACTGTTTTTT
CAWSVLAEKLFF
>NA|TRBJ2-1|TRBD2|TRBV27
TGTGCCAGCAGTTTATCCCTCCCGGCGGGACTAGCGGGAGGGCCGAGCTCCTACAATGAGCAGTTCTTC
CASSLSLPAGLAGGPSSYNEQFF
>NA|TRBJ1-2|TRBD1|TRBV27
TGTGCCAGCAGACCTACCGGGACAGCCTATGGCTACACCTTC
CASRPTGTAYGYTF
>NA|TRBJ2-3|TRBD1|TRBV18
TGTGCCAGCTCACCACCGGGACAGAGTGATACGCAGTATTTT
CASSPPGQSDTQYF
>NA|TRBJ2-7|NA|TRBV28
TGTGCCAGCAGTTCTTCACGGGCAGGGCTAAACTACGAGCAGTACTTC
CASSSSRAGLNYEQYF
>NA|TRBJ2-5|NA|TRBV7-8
TGTGCCAGCAGCAAGACAGTTCAAGAGACCCAGTACTTC
CASSKTVQETQYF
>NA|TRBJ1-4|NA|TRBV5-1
TGCGCCAGCAGTTTGGGTCAGGGTAGTGAAAAACTGTTTTTT
CASSLGQGSEKLFF
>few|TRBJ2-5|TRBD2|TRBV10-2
TGCGCCAGCACTAGAGCGGGAGCGGAGACCCAGTACTTC
CASTRAGAETQYF
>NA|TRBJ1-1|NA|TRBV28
TGTGCCAGCAGTTTAAAAGTGGTGGGAGTCGGCGCTGAAGCTTTCTTT
CASSLKVVGVGAEAFF
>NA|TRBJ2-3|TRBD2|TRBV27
TGTGCCAGCAGTTTCCCGGGGGGTACCGGTCTCGGCACGCAGTATTTT
CASSFPGGTGLGTQYF
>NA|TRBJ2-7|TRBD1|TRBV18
TGTGCCAGCTCACCCCTAACAGGGGTCGAGCAGTACTTC
CASSPLTGVEQYF
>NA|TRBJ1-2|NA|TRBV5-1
TGCGCCAGCAGCTTGGGAGAGAACTATGGCTACACCTTC
CASSLGENYGYTF
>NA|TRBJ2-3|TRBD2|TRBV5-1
TGCGCCAGCAGCTGGAAGACTAGCGCCTCTAGCACAGATACGCAGTATTTT
CASSWKTSASSTDTQYF
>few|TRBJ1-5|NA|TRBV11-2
TGTGCCAGCAGCTTCGGGGATCGGAAAAATCAGCCCCAGCATTTT
CASSFGDRKNQPQHF
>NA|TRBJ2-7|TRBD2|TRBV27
TGTGCCAGCAGTCCCTCGGGCGGGAGGTGGTACTTC
CASSPSGGRWYF
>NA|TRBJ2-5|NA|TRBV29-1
TGCAGCGTTAGTAGTGGGCCAGAAGAGACCCAGTACTTC
CSVSSGPEETQYF
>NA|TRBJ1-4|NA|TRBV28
TGTGCCAGCAGCCGCGGGGGGTGGAATGAAAAACTGTTTTTT
CASSRGGWNEKLFF
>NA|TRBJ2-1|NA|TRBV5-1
TGCGCCAGCAGCTTGGGGCCCCGAAGCTCCTACAATGAGCAGTTCTTC
CASSLGPRSSYNEQFF
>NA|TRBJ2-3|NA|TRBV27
TGTGCCAGCAGAACAGGGTCAGATACGCAGTATTTT
CASRTGSDTQYF
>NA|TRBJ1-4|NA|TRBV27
TGTGCCAGCAGTTTACTGGGGGCTGGTGAAAAACTGTTTTTT
CASSLLGAGEKLFF
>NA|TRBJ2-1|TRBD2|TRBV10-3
TGTGCCATCAGTGAGTCTGCGGGAGGGCCTTACAATGAGCAGTTCTTC
CAISESAGGPYNEQFF
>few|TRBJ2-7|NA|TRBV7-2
TGTGCCAGCAGCCCTGCGCTTGGAGGGTACGAGCAGTACTTC
CASSPALGGYEQYF
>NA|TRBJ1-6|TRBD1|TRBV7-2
TGTGCCAGCAGGGTCACAGGGGGGTATAATTCACCCCTCCACTTT
CASRVTGGYNSPLHF